This paragraph reports one TCR beta chain. Produced via immunoSEQ multiplex PCR; TCRdb's table is partial and in-frame only. The sample has about 23,000 clones, roughly 89% seen once. This sample was taken from a study of T cell changes during pregnancy in multiple sclerosis. This CDR3 contains 15 residues. CDR1 and CDR2 from the germline V gene are LNHDA and SQIVND (reference sequence). The V and J ends lost 5 bases and 4 bases respectively, with 17 bases between them. V usage is TRBV19 and J usage is TRBJ1-1; a possible D gene is TRBD1 (6 bases). Sample: CD8+ T cells from peripheral blood mononuclear cells, taken in the first trimester of pregnancy. This TCR derives from a female donor with multiple sclerosis, enrolled in a pregnancy study. CDR3 sequence (DNA): TGTGCCAGTAGTGTTCCTCTAACAGGGTCCACTGAAGCTTTCTTT. The encoded protein is CASSVPLTGSTEAFF.